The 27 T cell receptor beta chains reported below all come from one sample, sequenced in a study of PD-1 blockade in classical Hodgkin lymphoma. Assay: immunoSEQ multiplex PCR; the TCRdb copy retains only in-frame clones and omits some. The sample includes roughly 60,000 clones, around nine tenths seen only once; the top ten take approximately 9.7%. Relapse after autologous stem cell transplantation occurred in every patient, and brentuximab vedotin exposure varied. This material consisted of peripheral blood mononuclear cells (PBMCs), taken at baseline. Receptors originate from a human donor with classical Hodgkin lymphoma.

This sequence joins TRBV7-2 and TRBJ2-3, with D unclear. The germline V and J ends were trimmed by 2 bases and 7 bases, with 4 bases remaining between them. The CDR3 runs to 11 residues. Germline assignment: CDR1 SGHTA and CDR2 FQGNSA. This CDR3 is CASSLRYTQYF. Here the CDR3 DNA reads TGTGCCAGCAGCTTACGGTATACGCAGTATTTT.

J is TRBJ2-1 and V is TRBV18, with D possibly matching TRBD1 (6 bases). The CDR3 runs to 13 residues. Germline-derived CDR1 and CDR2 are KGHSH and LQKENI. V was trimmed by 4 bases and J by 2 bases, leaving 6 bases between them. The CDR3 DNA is TGTGCCAGCTCACAGGGGGCCTACAATGAGCAGTTCTTC. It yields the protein CASSQGAYNEQFF. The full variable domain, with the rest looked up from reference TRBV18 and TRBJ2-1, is NAGVMQNPRHLVRRRGQEARLRCSPMKGHSHVYWYRQLPEEGLKFMVYLQKENIIDESGMPKERFSAEFPKEGPSILRIQQVVRGDSAAYFCASSQGAYNEQFFGPGTRLTVL.

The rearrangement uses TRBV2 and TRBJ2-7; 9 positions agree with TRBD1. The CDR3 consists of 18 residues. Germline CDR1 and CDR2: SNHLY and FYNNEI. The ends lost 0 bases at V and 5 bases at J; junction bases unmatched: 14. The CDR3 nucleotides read TGTGCCAGCAGTGAAGCGAGTTTTTGGACAGGGGTAGAGAACGAGCAGTACTTC. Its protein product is CASSEASFWTGVENEQYF.

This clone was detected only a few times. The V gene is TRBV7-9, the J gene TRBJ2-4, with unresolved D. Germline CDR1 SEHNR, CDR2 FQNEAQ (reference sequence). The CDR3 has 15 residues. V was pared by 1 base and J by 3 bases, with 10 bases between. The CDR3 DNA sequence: TGTGCCAGCAGCTTAGAGGGAAGAGGCAAAAACATTCAGTACTTC. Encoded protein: CASSLEGRGKNIQYF.

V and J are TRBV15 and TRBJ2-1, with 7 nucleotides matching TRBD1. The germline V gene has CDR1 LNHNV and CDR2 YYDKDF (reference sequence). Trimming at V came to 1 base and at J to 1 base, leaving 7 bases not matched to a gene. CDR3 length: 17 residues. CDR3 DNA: TGTGCCACCAGCAGAGCCTTCAGGGGGAGTTCCTACAATGAGCAGTTCTTC. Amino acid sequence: CATSRAFRGSSYNEQFF.

CDR3 sequence (DNA): TGTGCCAGCAGTATTTCTACTGAAGCTTTCTTT. Amino acids: CASSISTEAFF. This chain joins TRBV25-1 and TRBJ1-1; D is uncertain. V was clipped by 5 bases and J by 5 bases, with 6 bases between them. CDR3 size: 11 residues. Germline CDR1 MGHDK, CDR2 SYGVNS.

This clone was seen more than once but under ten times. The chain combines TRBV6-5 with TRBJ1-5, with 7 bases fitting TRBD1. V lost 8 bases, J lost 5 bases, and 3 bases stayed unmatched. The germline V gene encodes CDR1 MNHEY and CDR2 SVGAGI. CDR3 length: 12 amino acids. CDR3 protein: CASGTDYQPQHF. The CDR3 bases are TGTGCCAGCGGGACAGACTATCAGCCCCAGCATTTT.

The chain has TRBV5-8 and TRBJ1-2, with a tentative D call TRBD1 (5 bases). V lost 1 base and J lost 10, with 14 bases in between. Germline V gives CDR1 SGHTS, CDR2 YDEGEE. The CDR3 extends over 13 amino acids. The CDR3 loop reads CASSLWAGWTYTF. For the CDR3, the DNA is TGTGCCAGCAGCTTGTGGGCAGGGTGGACCTACACCTTC.

In DNA, the CDR3 is TGTGCCAGCAGCTTAGTTCGGGACAGGGGTTACGAGCAGTACTTC. Its protein product is CASSLVRDRGYEQYF. The V call is TRBV7-8, the J call TRBJ2-7; 10 bases are shared with TRBD1. CDR1 SGHVS and CDR2 FQNEAQ come from the germline V gene. V lost 1 base to trimming and J lost 4 bases; unmatched junction nucleotides: 4. The CDR3 has 15 residues. The full variable domain, rest sourced from reference TRBV7-8 and TRBJ2-7, is GAGVSQSPRYKVAKRGQDVALRCDPISGHVSLFWYQQALGQGPEFLTYFQNEAQLDKSGLPSDRFFAERPEGSVSTLKIQRTQQEDSAVYLCASSLVRDRGYEQYFGPGTRLTVT.

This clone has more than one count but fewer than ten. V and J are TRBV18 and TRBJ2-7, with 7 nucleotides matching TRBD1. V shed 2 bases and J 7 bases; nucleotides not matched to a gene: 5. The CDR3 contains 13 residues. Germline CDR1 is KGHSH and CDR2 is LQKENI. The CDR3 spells CASSPGQAWEQYF. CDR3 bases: TGTGCCAGCTCACCAGGACAGGCCTGGGAGCAGTACTTC.

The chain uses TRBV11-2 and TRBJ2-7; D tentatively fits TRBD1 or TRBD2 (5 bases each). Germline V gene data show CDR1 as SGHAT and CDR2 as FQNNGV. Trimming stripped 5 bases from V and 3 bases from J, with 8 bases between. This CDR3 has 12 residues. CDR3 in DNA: TGTGCCAGCAGCCGGGACCGCTACGAGCAGTACTTC. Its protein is CASSRDRYEQYF.

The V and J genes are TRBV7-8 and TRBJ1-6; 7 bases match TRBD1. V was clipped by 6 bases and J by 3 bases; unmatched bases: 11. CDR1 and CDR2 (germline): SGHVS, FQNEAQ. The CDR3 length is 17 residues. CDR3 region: CASSRQGSNFYNSPLHF. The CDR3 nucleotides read TGTGCCAGCAGTCGACAGGGTAGTAACTTCTATAATTCACCCCTCCACTTT.

CDR3 nucleotide sequence: TGTGCCAGCAGTCGAGCCTCCTACAATGAGCAGTTCTTC. This gives the protein CASSRASYNEQFF. The chain uses TRBV28 and TRBJ2-1, with D uncertain. V lost 5 bases and J lost 0, with 5 bases in between. This CDR3 contains 13 residues. Germline lookup yields CDR1 MDHEN and CDR2 SYDVKM.

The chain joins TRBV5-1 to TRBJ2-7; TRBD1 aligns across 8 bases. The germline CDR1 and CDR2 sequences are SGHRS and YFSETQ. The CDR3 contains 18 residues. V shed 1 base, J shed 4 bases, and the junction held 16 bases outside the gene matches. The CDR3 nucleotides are TGCGCCAGCAGCTTGTCTATGGGGGTGACAGGGGACAAGTACGAGCAGTACTTC. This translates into CASSLSMGVTGDKYEQYF.

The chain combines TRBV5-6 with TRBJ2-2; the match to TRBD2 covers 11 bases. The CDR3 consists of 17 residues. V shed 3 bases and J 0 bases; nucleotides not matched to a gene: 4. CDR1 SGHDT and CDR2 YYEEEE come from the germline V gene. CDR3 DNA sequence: TGTGCCAGCAGCTCCCAGGGACTAGCGGCGAACACCGGGGAGCTGTTTTTT. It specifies CASSSQGLAANTGELFF.

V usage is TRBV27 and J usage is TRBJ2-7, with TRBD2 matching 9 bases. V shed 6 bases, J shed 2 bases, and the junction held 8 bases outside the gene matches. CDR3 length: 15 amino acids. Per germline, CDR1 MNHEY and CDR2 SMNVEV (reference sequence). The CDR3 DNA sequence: TGTGCCAGCAGGGAAATAGCGGGGGCTGCCTACGAGCAGTACTTC. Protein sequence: CASREIAGAAYEQYF.

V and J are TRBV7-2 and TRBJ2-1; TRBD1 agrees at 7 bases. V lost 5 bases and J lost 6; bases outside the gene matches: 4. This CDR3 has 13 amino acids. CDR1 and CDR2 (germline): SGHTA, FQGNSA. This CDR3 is CASSPTGLNEQFF. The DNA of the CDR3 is TGTGCCAGCAGCCCGACAGGGCTCAATGAGCAGTTCTTC.

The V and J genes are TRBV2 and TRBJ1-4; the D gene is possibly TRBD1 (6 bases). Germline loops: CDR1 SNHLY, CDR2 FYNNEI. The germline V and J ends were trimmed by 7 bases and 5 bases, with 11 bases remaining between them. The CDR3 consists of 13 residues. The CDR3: CASNDRPNEKLFF. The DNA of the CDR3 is TGTGCCAGCAACGACAGGCCAAATGAAAAACTGTTTTTT.

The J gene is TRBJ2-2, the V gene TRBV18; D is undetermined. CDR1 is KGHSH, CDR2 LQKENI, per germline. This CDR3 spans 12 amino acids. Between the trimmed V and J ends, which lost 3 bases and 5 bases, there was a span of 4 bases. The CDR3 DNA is TGTGCCAGCTCACCTCGTACCGGGGAGCTGTTTTTT. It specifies CASSPRTGELFF.

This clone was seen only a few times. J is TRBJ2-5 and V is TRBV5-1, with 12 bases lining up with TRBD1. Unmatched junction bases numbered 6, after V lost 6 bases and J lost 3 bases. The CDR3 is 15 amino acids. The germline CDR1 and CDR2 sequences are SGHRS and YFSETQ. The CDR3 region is CASTGQGAPKETQYF. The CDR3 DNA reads TGCGCCAGCACGGGACAGGGGGCGCCTAAAGAGACCCAGTACTTC. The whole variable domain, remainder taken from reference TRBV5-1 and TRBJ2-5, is KAGVTQTPRYLIKTRGQQVTLSCSPISGHRSVSWYQQTPGQGLQFLFEYFSETQRNKGNFPGRFSGRQFSNSRSEMNVSTLELGDSALYLCASTGQGAPKETQYFGPGTRLLVL.

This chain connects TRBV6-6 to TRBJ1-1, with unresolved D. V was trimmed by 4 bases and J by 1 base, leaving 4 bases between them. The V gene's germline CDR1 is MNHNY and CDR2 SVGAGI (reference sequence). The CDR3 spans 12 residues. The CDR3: CASSSGNTEAFF. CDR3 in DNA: TGTGCCAGCAGTTCGGGGAACACTGAAGCTTTCTTT.

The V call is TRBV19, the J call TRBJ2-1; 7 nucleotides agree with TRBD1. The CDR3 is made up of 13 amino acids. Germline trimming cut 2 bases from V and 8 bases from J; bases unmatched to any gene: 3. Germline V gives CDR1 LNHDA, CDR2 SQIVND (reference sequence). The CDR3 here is CASSIRQGDEQFF. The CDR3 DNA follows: TGTGCCAGTAGTATAAGACAGGGAGATGAGCAGTTCTTC.

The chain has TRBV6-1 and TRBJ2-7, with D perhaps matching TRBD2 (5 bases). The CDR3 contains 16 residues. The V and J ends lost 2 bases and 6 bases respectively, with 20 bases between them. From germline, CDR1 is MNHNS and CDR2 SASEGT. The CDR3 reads CASSEPGLRLDCEQYF. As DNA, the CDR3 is TGTGCCAGCAGTGAACCTGGGCTTCGTTTGGACTGCGAGCAGTACTTC.

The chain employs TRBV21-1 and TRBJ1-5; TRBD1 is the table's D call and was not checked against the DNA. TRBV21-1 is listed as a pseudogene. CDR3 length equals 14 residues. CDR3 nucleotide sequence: TGTGCCAGCAGCAACGGGACAGTGAATCAGCCCCAGCATTTT. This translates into CASSNGTVNQPQHF.

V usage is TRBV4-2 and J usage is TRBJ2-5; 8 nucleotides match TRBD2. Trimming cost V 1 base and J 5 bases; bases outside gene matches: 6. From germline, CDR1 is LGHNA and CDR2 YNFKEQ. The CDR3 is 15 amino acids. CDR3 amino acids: CASSQVGSGGETQYF. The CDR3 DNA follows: TGTGCCAGCAGCCAAGTAGGGTCGGGAGGGGAGACCCAGTACTTC.

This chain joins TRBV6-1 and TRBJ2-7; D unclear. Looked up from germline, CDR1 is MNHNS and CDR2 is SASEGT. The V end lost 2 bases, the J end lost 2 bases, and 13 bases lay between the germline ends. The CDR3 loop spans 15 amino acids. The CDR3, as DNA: TGTGCCAGCAGTGAACGAAAGACGATTCCCTACGAGCAGTACTTC. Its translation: CASSERKTIPYEQYF.

The CDR3 reads CAAGTPGLYEQYF. The CDR3 coding sequence is TGTGCCGCGGGGACCCCGGGCCTCTACGAGCAGTACTTC. The chain recombines TRBV6-5 with TRBJ2-7, with D maybe TRBD2 (6 bases). The germline CDR1 and CDR2 sequences are MNHEY and SVGAGI. The CDR3 is 13 amino acids. V lost 11 bases to trimming and J lost 3 bases, with 17 bases between them.